The 9 T cell receptor beta chains presented below share a single source sample, sequenced in a study of blood T cell repertoires in COVID-19. Sequenced by immunoSEQ multiplex PCR; TCRdb stores in-frame clones only, minus some. The sample comprises about 270,000 clones, 88% of which are singletons, and less than 3% rests with the top ten. Material: PBMCs or T cells enriched from blood (not recorded which). These TCRs come from a woman in her forties or fifties who had recovered from COVID-19.

This chain uses TRBV6-5 with TRBJ2-1; D gene ambiguous. CDR3 size: 13 residues. Trimming cost V 4 bases and J 4 bases, with 8 bases left between them. Germline assignment: CDR1 MNHEY and CDR2 SVGAGI. The CDR3 sequence: CASSSDGYNEQFF. The CDR3 DNA is TGTGCCAGCAGTTCCGACGGGTACAATGAGCAGTTCTTC.

The chain carries TRBV5-6 and TRBJ2-3; 11 nucleotides align to TRBD2. V was clipped by 5 bases and J by 6 bases; unmatched bases: 14. The CDR3 has 17 amino acids. Germline V lookup: CDR1 SGHDT, CDR2 YYEEEE. In DNA, the CDR3 is TGTGCCAGCAGGCCTCAATTAGCGGGGGGGGCCGTTGATACGCAGTATTTT. Translated, it gives CASRPQLAGGAVDTQYF.

The rearrangement uses TRBV7-2 and TRBJ1-1; 11 bases are a match to TRBD1. Germline assignment: CDR1 SGHTA and CDR2 FQGNSA. The CDR3 has 13 residues. V was clipped by 6 bases and J by 10 bases; unmatched bases: 7. The CDR3 region is CASSTDRGLGAFF. The DNA of the CDR3 is TGTGCCAGCAGTACGGACAGGGGGCTAGGAGCTTTCTTT.

V gene TRBV19 combines with J gene TRBJ2-1; D uncertain. This CDR3 region has 15 residues. V lost 3 bases to trimming and J lost 5 bases, with 14 bases between them. Germline V gene data show CDR1 as LNHDA and CDR2 as SQIVND (reference sequence). CDR3 sequence reads: CASSITQTRDNEQFF. CDR3 in DNA: TGTGCCAGTAGTATTACCCAAACTCGGGACAATGAGCAGTTCTTC.

The rearrangement joins TRBV6-5 to TRBJ1-2, with 7 bases aligning to TRBD1. V lost 2 bases to trimming and J lost 4 bases; unmatched junction nucleotides: 7. The CDR3 is 15 residues long. The V gene's germline CDR1 is MNHEY and CDR2 SVGAGI. The CDR3 sequence is CASSYKDRPGYGYTF. The CDR3 DNA reads as TGTGCCAGCAGTTACAAGGACAGGCCCGGCTATGGCTACACCTTC.

The chain has TRBV3-1 (or the pseudogene TRBV3-2) and TRBJ2-7; the match to TRBD2 covers 7 bases. Per germline, CDR1 LGHDT and CDR2 YNNKEL (reference sequence). The junction had 9 bases not matched to a gene; V was cut back by 1 base and J by 6 bases. The CDR3 length is 15 residues. CDR3 DNA: TGTGCCAGCAGCCAAGGGCGCGGGAGAGGACTCGAGCAGTACTTC. Its protein is CASSQGRGRGLEQYF.

CDR3 bases: TGTGCCACCAGTGATCCACAGGGGGCTTCCTACAATGAGCAGTTCTTC. Translation: CATSDPQGASYNEQFF. This chain connects TRBV24-1 to TRBJ2-1; 9 bases fit TRBD1. This CDR3 comprises 16 residues. V shed 3 bases and J 1 base; nucleotides not matched to a gene: 3. Looked up from germline, CDR1 is KGHDR and CDR2 is SFDVKD.

This chain links TRBV5-6 with TRBJ1-6; no clear D. The CDR3 totals 15 residues. Looked up from germline, CDR1 is SGHDT and CDR2 is YYEEEE. Between the trimmed V and J ends, which lost 1 base and 4 bases, there was a span of 9 bases. The CDR3, as DNA: TGTGCCAGCAGCTTGCGATCTACTTATAATTCACCCCTCCACTTT. Protein sequence: CASSLRSTYNSPLHF.

The rearrangement uses TRBV11-1 and TRBJ2-1; 8 bases map to TRBD2. The CDR3 spans 15 residues. The V segment lost 5 bases and the J segment 7 bases; nucleotides outside the gene matches: 10. Germline V gene lookup returns CDR1 SGHAT and CDR2 FQDESV (reference sequence). CDR3 in amino acids: CASSPRGGRGNEQFF. Written as DNA, the CDR3 is TGTGCCAGCAGCCCACGGGGGGGCAGAGGAAATGAGCAGTTCTTC.